The rows below give T cell receptor beta chains drawn from one sample of a study of cytomegalovirus exposure and HLA in healthy donors. The table came from immunoSEQ multiplex PCR; TCRdb's copy has only in-frame clones and leaves some out. This sample has more than 75,000 clones, with 90% to 95% found just once. Sequences were obtained from PBMCs. These receptors originate from a man aged 18 to 30 in good health and CMV-seronegative. Both conserved end residues are part of each CDR3. A D gene is named only where the DNA matches it firmly. Some rows have no size entry. The others give once, few or many, or a class for an expanded clone.

NA	TRBD1	TRBV7-9	18	TRBJ2-6	TGTGCCAGCAGCTTAGGGGACAGCCGACGCTCTGGGGCCAACGTCCTGACTTTC	CASSLGDSRRSGANVLTF
NA	NA	TRBV9	15	TRBJ2-7	TGTGCCAGCAGCGTAGAGGGACTGGCTACGTCCGAGCAGTACTTC	CASSVEGLATSEQYF
NA	NA	TRBV29-1	14	TRBJ2-7	TGCAGCGTTGAAAACACCGCAGACTCCTACGAGCAGTACTTC	CSVENTADSYEQYF
NA	NA	TRBV28	11	TRBJ1-2	TGTGCCAGCGGACAGAACTATGGCTACACCTTC	CASGQNYGYTF
NA	NA	TRBV2	15	TRBJ2-2	TGTGCCAGCAGTGTGCAGGGGCCGAACACCGGGGAGCTGTTTTTT	CASSVQGPNTGELFF
NA	NA	TRBV28	13	TRBJ2-5	TGTGCCACCACCGGGACTTACCAAGAGACCCAGTACTTC	CATTGTYQETQYF
once	TRBD1	TRBV27	15	TRBJ2-7	TGTGCCAGCAGACCCGGACAGGGCCTCTCCTACGAGCAGTACTTC	CASRPGQGLSYEQYF
NA	NA	TRBV4-2	14	TRBJ2-3	TGTGCCAGCAGCCGGGGTAGCGAGACAGATACGCAGTATTTT	CASSRGSETDTQYF
once	TRBD1	TRBV10-3	15	TRBJ2-7	TGTGCCATCAGTTTGACAGGGGTCCCCCCACACGAGCAGTACTTC	CAISLTGVPPHEQYF
once	NA	TRBV30	12	TRBJ1-2	TGTGCCTGGAGGGGAGCTAACTATGGCTACACCTTC	CAWRGANYGYTF
NA	TRBD1	TRBV27	14	TRBJ1-3	TGTGCCAGCAGGAACAGGGGGACGGGAAACACCATATATTTT	CASRNRGTGNTIYF
NA	TRBD1	TRBV18	17	TRBJ2-7	TGTGCCAGCTCACCCAAGGAGTGGACAGGGGGCGCAAATAAGTTATACTTC	CASSPKEWTGGANKLYF
once	TRBD2	TRBV5-1	15	TRBJ2-1	TGCGCCAGCAGCTGGCCCAGCGGGGAGATTTTTGAGCAGTTCTTC	CASSWPSGEIFEQFF
NA	TRBD1	TRBV5-4	16	TRBJ1-6	TGTGCCAGCAGCCTAAGCGTGGACAGGGTTGGTTCACCCCTCCACTTT	CASSLSVDRVGSPLHF
NA	TRBD1	TRBV6-5	14	TRBJ1-1	TGTGCCAGCAGTTACACGGGACAGCCTCCTGAAGCTTTCTTT	CASSYTGQPPEAFF
NA	TRBD2	TRBV30	14	TRBJ2-5	TGTGCCTGGATGAGGATAGCGGGGGAAGAGACCCAGTACTTC	CAWMRIAGEETQYF
once	NA	TRBV7-3	15	TRBJ1-5	TGTGCCAGCAGCTTAACGGGAGGGGGCAATCAGCCCCAGCATTTT	CASSLTGGGNQPQHF
NA	NA	TRBV10-3	14	TRBJ2-1	TGTGCCATCAGGGACATGAAAAATTACAATGAGCAGTTCTTC	CAIRDMKNYNEQFF
NA	TRBD1	TRBV5-4	16	TRBJ2-2	TGTGCCAGCAGCGGCAGACAGGGGGCGGGCACCGGGGAGCTGTTTTTT	CASSGRQGAGTGELFF
NA	NA	TRBV19	15	TRBJ1-2	TGTGCCAGTAGTATTCTAGGGGTTGCTAACTATGGCTACACCTTC	CASSILGVANYGYTF
NA	NA	TRBV6-1	13	TRBJ1-1	TGTGCCAGCAGCCGACAGACTTACACTGAAGCTTTCTTT	CASSRQTYTEAFF
NA	TRBD2	TRBV11-2	14	TRBJ2-7	TGTGCCAGCAGCTTTTACCGGGGGGCCTACGAGCAGTACTTC	CASSFYRGAYEQYF
once	NA	TRBV27	15	TRBJ1-1	TGTGCCAGCAGTTTAGGGGGCTGGTCCCCCACTGAAGCTTTCTTT	CASSLGGWSPTEAFF
NA	NA	TRBV5-4	12	TRBJ2-1	TGTGCCAGCAGCTTCAGGGGCAATGAGCAGTTCTTC	CASSFRGNEQFF
NA	TRBD1	TRBV7-2	15	TRBJ2-7	TGTGCCAGCAGCTTAGGTAGCAGGGGGTTTGACGAGCAGTACTTC	CASSLGSRGFDEQYF
NA	NA	TRBV7-6	15	TRBJ2-1	TGTGCCAGCAACCCCGGGGGACGCTCCTACAATGAGCAGTTCTTC	CASNPGGRSYNEQFF
NA	TRBD2	TRBV19	15	TRBJ2-1	TGTGCCAGTAGTATTACTAGCGGGGTAGACAATGAGCAGTTCTTC	CASSITSGVDNEQFF
NA	NA	TRBV19	15	TRBJ1-2	TGTGCCAGTAGTATAGACTCCACAAAAATCTATGGCTACACCTTC	CASSIDSTKIYGYTF
NA	NA	TRBV7-2	14	TRBJ1-5	TGTGCCAGCAGCACGGGACAATACAATCAGCCCCAGCATTTT	CASSTGQYNQPQHF
NA	NA	TRBV28	16	TRBJ1-2	TGTGCCAGCAGCCCGCATGCCAGGGTCGCTATAAATGGCTACACCTTC	CASSPHARVAINGYTF
NA	NA	TRBV5-4	15	TRBJ1-2	TGTGCCAGCAGCCAGCCTATGACAGCCTACTATGGCTACACCTTC	CASSQPMTAYYGYTF
few	NA	TRBV4-1	15	TRBJ2-2	TGCGCCAGCAGCCAAGTTAACAGCTACACCGGGGAGCTGTTTTTT	CASSQVNSYTGELFF